These 28 T cell receptor beta chains originate from one sample sequenced in a study of technical replicates of blood from a handful of donors. Method: immunoSEQ multiplex PCR; TCRdb's copy keeps in-frame clones and lacks some. The sample shows about 93,000 clones, around 95% of them seen only once. The sample consisted of T cells isolated from PBMCs. The receptor source for this set is a human donor in good health.

V is TRBV19 and J is TRBJ1-2; D call uncertain. V dropped 4 bases and J dropped 4 bases, with 10 bases sitting between them. From germline, CDR1 is LNHDA and CDR2 SQIVND (reference sequence). The CDR3 sequence is 13 residues long. The CDR3: CASSSISGYGYTF. The CDR3, as DNA: TGTGCCAGTAGTAGTATATCGGGCTATGGCTACACCTTC.

J is TRBJ2-5 and V is TRBV13, with D perhaps matching TRBD2 (6 bases). Germline V gene data show CDR1 as PRHDT and CDR2 as FYEKMQ (reference sequence). V was trimmed by 6 bases and J by 3 bases, leaving 17 bases between them. This CDR3 has 15 amino acids. The CDR3 loop is CASSRMFGGEETQYF. CDR3 nucleotide sequence: TGTGCCAGCAGTCGTATGTTCGGAGGGGAAGAGACCCAGTACTTC.

This clone appeared once. The chain has TRBV4-1 and TRBJ1-1; TRBD1 matches 7 bases. The V and J ends lost 1 base and 0 bases, in that order; junction bases with no gene match: 5. The CDR3 has 16 amino acids. CDR1 is MGHRA and CDR2 is YSYEKL in the germline V gene. The CDR3 reads CASSQGTGHMNTEAFF. The CDR3 nucleotides are TGCGCCAGCAGCCAAGGGACAGGACACATGAACACTGAAGCTTTCTTT.

The CDR3 DNA sequence: TGCGCCAGCATCCCAGAGGGATACTACGAGCAGTACTTC. Residues: CASIPEGYYEQYF. The V call is TRBV10-1, the J call TRBJ2-7; possibly TRBD2 for D (5 bases). The CDR3 has 13 amino acids. V was trimmed by 7 bases and J by 3 bases, leaving 13 bases between them. CDR1 and CDR2 from the germline V gene are WNHNN and SYGVQD (reference sequence).

This clone was seen once. This chain joins TRBV28 and TRBJ1-2; D remains ambiguous. The germline V gene encodes CDR1 MDHEN and CDR2 SYDVKM. V dropped 3 bases and J dropped 4 bases, with 9 bases sitting between them. This CDR3 region has 13 residues. CDR3 protein: CASSFPPSYGYTF. DNA of the CDR3: TGTGCCAGCAGTTTCCCTCCCAGCTATGGCTACACCTTC.

V is TRBV6-5 and J is TRBJ1-5, with D perhaps matching TRBD1 (6 bases). V dropped 6 bases and J dropped 4 bases, with 16 bases sitting between them. The CDR3 is 15 amino acids. Germline CDR1 reads MNHEY; CDR2 reads SVGAGI. The CDR3, as DNA: TGTGCCAGCAGCAACAGAGGGGGGGGGAATCAGCCCCAGCATTTT. This translates into CASSNRGGGNQPQHF.

The CDR3 DNA follows: TGTGCCAGCAGTTACACGGACAGCTATGGCTACACCTTC. Protein product: CASSYTDSYGYTF. This chain uses TRBV6-5 with TRBJ1-2, with a weak D call TRBD1 (6 bases). V was trimmed by 2 bases and J by 4 bases, leaving 8 bases between them. Per germline, CDR1 MNHEY and CDR2 SVGAGI. The CDR3 loop spans 13 amino acids.

V gene TRBV7-9 combines with J gene TRBJ2-7; 9 bases are a match to TRBD2. CDR1 and CDR2 from the germline V gene are SEHNR and FQNEAQ (reference sequence). V was clipped by 5 bases and J by 3 bases; unmatched bases: 8. The length of the CDR3 is 15 residues. CDR3 DNA sequence: TGTGCCAGCAGCCCGATTAGCGGGAGTTACTACGAGCAGTACTTC. Translated: CASSPISGSYYEQYF.

The chain links TRBV5-1 to TRBJ2-2, with 9 bases lining up with TRBD2. V trimming: 0 bases; J trimming: 0 bases; junction bases outside the gene matches: 6. In germline, CDR1 is SGHRS, CDR2 YFSETQ. The CDR3 totals 18 residues. This chain's CDR3 is CASSLAPSGVSNTGELFF. In nucleotides, the CDR3 is TGCGCCAGCAGCTTGGCCCCTAGCGGGGTTTCGAACACCGGGGAGCTGTTTTTT.

The gene calls are TRBV7-9 and TRBJ2-7; 7 positions match TRBD1. The CDR3 is 13 amino acids. Germline lookup yields CDR1 SEHNR and CDR2 FQNEAQ (reference sequence). The V and J ends lost 5 bases and 2 bases, in that order; junction bases with no gene match: 3. This CDR3 reads CASSPTGAYEQYF. DNA for the CDR3: TGTGCCAGCAGCCCAACAGGGGCCTACGAGCAGTACTTC.

This clone was found once. The chain is built from TRBV28 and TRBJ2-1; D is possibly TRBD2 (5 bases). In germline, CDR1 is MDHEN, CDR2 SYDVKM. CDR3 length: 13 amino acids. V lost 11 bases and J lost 4, with 15 bases in between. The CDR3, as DNA: TGTGCCTTGAGGGCCCCACCTTACAATGAGCAGTTCTTC. This encodes CALRAPPYNEQFF.

The V gene is TRBV25-1, the J gene TRBJ2-7, with 7 bases fitting TRBD2. The CDR3 contains 14 residues. Looked up from germline, CDR1 is MGHDK and CDR2 is SYGVNS. V lost 5 bases to trimming and J lost 4 bases; unmatched junction nucleotides: 8. The CDR3 sequence: CASSPVNGRYEQYF. CDR3 DNA: TGTGCCAGCAGTCCTGTAAACGGGAGGTACGAGCAGTACTTC.

The chain links TRBV9 to TRBJ2-7; D is possibly TRBD1 (5 bases). This CDR3 has 14 residues. Trimming stripped 0 bases from V and 7 bases from J, with 14 bases between. CDR1 is SGDLS and CDR2 is YYNGEE in the germline V gene. CDR3 protein: CASSVGGGLGEQYF. CDR3 sequence (DNA): TGTGCCAGCAGCGTAGGGGGCGGTTTGGGAGAGCAGTACTTC.

The rearrangement joins TRBV7-9 to TRBJ2-7; TRBD1 might be the D (5 bases). The CDR3 length is 16 residues. Germline V lookup: CDR1 SEHNR, CDR2 FQNEAQ (reference sequence). V lost 5 bases and J lost 4, with 21 bases in between. CDR3 loop: CASSQGGADGTYEQYF. The CDR3, as DNA: TGTGCCAGCAGCCAAGGTGGGGCTGATGGTACTTACGAGCAGTACTTC.

This clone was observed once. The V and J genes are TRBV6-1 and TRBJ1-6; no firm D call. Germline-derived CDR1 and CDR2 are MNHNS and SASEGT. The CDR3 extends over 12 amino acids. V dropped 6 bases and J dropped 6 bases, with 6 bases sitting between them. CDR3 region: CASSLPNSPLHF. CDR3 DNA: TGTGCCAGCAGCCTACCTAATTCACCCCTCCACTTT.

The V and J genes are TRBV2 and TRBJ1-1; possibly TRBD1 for D (6 bases). V was pared by 6 bases and J by 0 bases, with 14 bases between. This CDR3 comprises 15 residues. Per the germline V gene, CDR1 is SNHLY and CDR2 is FYNNEI. This CDR3 is CASRAAQGLNTEAFF. The CDR3 DNA is TGTGCCAGCAGAGCAGCGCAGGGGTTGAACACTGAAGCTTTCTTT.

This chain links TRBV6-9 with TRBJ1-1; 10 bases are a match to TRBD1. Germline-derived CDR1 and CDR2 are MNHGY and SVAAGI. This CDR3 is built from 15 residues. With 5 bases clipped from V and 4 bases from J, the junction kept 7 bases outside the gene matches. CDR3 sequence reads: CASSPRDRGFTEAFF. CDR3 bases: TGTGCCAGCAGTCCTCGGGACAGGGGTTTCACTGAAGCTTTCTTT.

The CDR3 region is CASSQERAGANNSPLHF. For the CDR3, the DNA is TGCGCCAGCAGCCAAGAAAGGGCGGGAGCCAATAATTCACCCCTCCACTTT. The rearrangement uses TRBV4-1 and TRBJ1-6; no reliable D call. Trimming took off 0 bases at V and 5 bases at J, with 14 bases between the two ends. The CDR3 has 17 residues. Germline loops: CDR1 MGHRA, CDR2 YSYEKL.

The chain has TRBV9 and TRBJ1-6; 7 positions match TRBD1. From germline, CDR1 is SGDLS and CDR2 YYNGEE. V lost 3 bases and J lost 6; bases outside the gene matches: 6. The CDR3 covers 15 residues. Here the CDR3 DNA reads TGTGCCAGCAGCGCCCGGACAGGTTTTAATTCACCCCTCCACTTT. It is translated as CASSARTGFNSPLHF. The variable domain in full, completed from reference TRBV9 and TRBJ1-6, reads DSGVTQTPKHLITATGQRVTLRCSPRSGDLSVYWYQQSLDQGLQFLIQYYNGEERAKGNILERFSAQQFPDLHSELNLSSLELGDSALYFCASSARTGFNSPLHFGNGTRLTVT.

This chain uses TRBV5-1 with TRBJ2-1; D perhaps matches TRBD2 (7 bases). V was clipped by 4 bases and J by 10 bases, with 21 bases between them. Germline CDR1 reads SGHRS; CDR2 reads YFSETQ. The CDR3 is 15 amino acids. The DNA for the CDR3 is TGCGCCAGCAGCCTCCCCGGGGGCGCCGGGGGGGAGCAGTTCTTC. It specifies CASSLPGGAGGEQFF.

The CDR3 here is CASSDSSGVTTYYNEQFF. The CDR3 coding sequence is TGTGCCAGCAGTGATTCTAGCGGGGTCACGACCTACTACAATGAGCAGTTCTTC. The chain joins TRBV6-1 to TRBJ2-1; 9 bases line up with TRBD2. CDR1 is MNHNS, CDR2 SASEGT, per germline. The CDR3 runs to 18 residues. The V segment lost 3 bases and the J segment 3 bases; nucleotides outside the gene matches: 12.

The chain carries TRBV19 and TRBJ2-7; possibly TRBD1 for D (7 bases). CDR1 is LNHDA and CDR2 is SQIVND in the germline V gene (reference sequence). Trimming removed 10 bases from V and 3 bases from J, with 22 bases in between. The CDR3 length is 15 residues. CDR3 residues: CATAIGGGRGYEQYF. In DNA form, the CDR3 reads TGTGCCACCGCTATAGGAGGGGGCCGGGGCTACGAGCAGTACTTC.

V gene TRBV6-1 combines with J gene TRBJ1-4, with 7 bases aligning to TRBD1. Trimming removed 4 bases from V and 7 bases from J; junction bases left unmatched: 12. The CDR3 is 16 amino acids. The germline V gene encodes CDR1 MNHNS and CDR2 SASEGT. CDR3 sequence: CASSAGLDREGEKLFF. The CDR3 coding sequence is TGTGCCAGCAGTGCGGGACTAGACAGGGAGGGTGAAAAACTGTTTTTT.

V usage is TRBV4-1 and J usage is TRBJ1-1, with 9 bases fitting TRBD1. This CDR3 comprises 17 residues. Germline V gene lookup returns CDR1 MGHRA and CDR2 YSYEKL. The ends lost 3 bases at V and 0 bases at J; junction bases unmatched: 8. CDR3 loop: CASSHLGQGPMNTEAFF. CDR3 nucleotide sequence: TGCGCCAGCAGCCATCTGGGACAGGGCCCCATGAACACTGAAGCTTTCTTT.

The genes are TRBV6-5 and TRBJ2-7, with D perhaps matching TRBD2 (7 bases). With 2 bases removed from V and 6 bases from J, the gap between germline ends came to 14 bases. This CDR3 comprises 14 residues. Germline values: CDR1 MNHEY, CDR2 SVGAGI. The CDR3 sequence: CASSYNTGGAEQYF. The CDR3 DNA sequence: TGTGCCAGCAGTTACAATACTGGGGGGGCCGAGCAGTACTTC.

V gene TRBV25-1 combines with J gene TRBJ2-7, with D unclear. This CDR3 contains 13 residues. Trimming removed 10 bases from V and 3 bases from J, with 16 bases in between. The germline V gene encodes CDR1 MGHDK and CDR2 SYGVNS. CDR3 DNA sequence: TGTGCCACAATGTCCGGAGTCAGCTACGAGCAGTACTTC. As protein: CATMSGVSYEQYF.

The rearrangement uses TRBV28 and TRBJ1-4; 7 positions agree with TRBD1. V trimming: 6 bases; J trimming: 3 bases; junction bases outside the gene matches: 4. CDR1 is MDHEN, CDR2 SYDVKM, per germline. The CDR3 length is 14 residues. As DNA, the CDR3 is TGTGCCAGCAGGCCGACAGGGTCTAATGAAAAACTGTTTTTT. The encoded protein is CASRPTGSNEKLFF.

The CDR3, as DNA: TGTGCCAGCAAGGAGGGGCCAACTAAGGATCAGCCCCAGCATTTT. Protein: CASKEGPTKDQPQHF. This sequence joins TRBV2 and TRBJ1-5, with a weak D call TRBD1 (5 bases). The CDR3 runs to 15 residues. Germline V gene data show CDR1 as SNHLY and CDR2 as FYNNEI. Trimming stripped 7 bases from V and 5 bases from J, with 18 bases between.